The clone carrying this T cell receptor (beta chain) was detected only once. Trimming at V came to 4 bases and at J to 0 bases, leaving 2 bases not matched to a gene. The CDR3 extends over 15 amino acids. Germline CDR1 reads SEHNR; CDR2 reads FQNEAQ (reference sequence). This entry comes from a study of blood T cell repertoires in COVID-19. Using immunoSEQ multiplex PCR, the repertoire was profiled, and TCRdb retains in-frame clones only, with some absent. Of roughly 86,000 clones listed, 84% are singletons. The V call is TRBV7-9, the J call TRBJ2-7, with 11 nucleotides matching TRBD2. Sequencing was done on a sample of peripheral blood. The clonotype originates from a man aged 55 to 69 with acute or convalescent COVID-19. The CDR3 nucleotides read TGTGCCAGCAGCTCACTAGCGGGGGACTCCTACGAGCAGTACTTC. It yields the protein CASSSLAGDSYEQYF.